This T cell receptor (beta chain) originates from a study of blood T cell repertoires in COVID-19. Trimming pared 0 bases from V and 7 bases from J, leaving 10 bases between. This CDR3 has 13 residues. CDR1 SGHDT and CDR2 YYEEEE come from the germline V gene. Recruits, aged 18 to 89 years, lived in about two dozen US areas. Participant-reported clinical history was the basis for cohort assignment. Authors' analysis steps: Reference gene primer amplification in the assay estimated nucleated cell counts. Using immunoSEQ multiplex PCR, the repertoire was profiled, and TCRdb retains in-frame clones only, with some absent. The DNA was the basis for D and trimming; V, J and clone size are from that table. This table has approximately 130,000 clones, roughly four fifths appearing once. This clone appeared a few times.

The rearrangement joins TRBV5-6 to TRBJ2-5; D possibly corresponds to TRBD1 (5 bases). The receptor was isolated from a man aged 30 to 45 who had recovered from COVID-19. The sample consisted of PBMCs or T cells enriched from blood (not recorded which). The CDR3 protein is CASSLGQGGTQYF. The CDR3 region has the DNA TGTGCCAGCAGCTTGGGGCAGGGTGGGACCCAGTACTTC.